This T cell receptor beta chain comes out of a study of T cells in women clearing cervical HPV infection (dated by TCRdb to between 2017 and 2018). General notes on the study: The cases were about 23 women with histologically confirmed HPV16-related CIN3 or worse, and 2 of those women had invasive cancers. Controls were 25 to 30 women whose single incident HPV16 infection cleared within 12 months without precancer or cancer developing. Blood from cases was collected at the visit where the lesion was first found, while blood from controls was collected once the infection could no longer be detected. For cases, a median interval of nearly 150 days, with an interquartile range of 90 to 200 days, was observed between lesion detection and blood sampling. Because only a few women had HLA typing data, the possibility that HLA type acted as a confounder could not be ruled out. The exploratory proof-of-principle case-control study was nested within the Guanacaste HPV Natural History Study in Costa Rica and compared TCR repertoires across cervical HPV16 outcomes. Cases and controls were matched on year of sample collection and on age within five years. Median age was about 35 years in cases versus 38 to 45 in controls, and baseline characteristics did not differ significantly. The parent cohort enrolled 10,000 or so women aged 18 or older in Guanacaste, Costa Rica, during about 1992 to 1995 and followed them for less than 8 years. As quality controls, five blinded duplicates were added to each group, bringing the total to about 60 samples made up of 50 or so participants and 10 or so replicates. The research as a whole found: Significantly higher TCR repertoire richness was observed in CIN3+ cases than in controls across sequencing depths, whereas no difference in evenness was found. Random forest classifiers combining richness and V gene abundances distinguished cases from controls with an estimated AUC of approximately 0.83. The cross-sectional design could not show whether the associations came before the infection or were a result of it, and neither effector/memory subsets nor HPV-specific T cells were isolated. T-cell numbers per sample were unknown, so richness differences could reflect varying T-cell content rather than repertoire biology.

A remark on this clone: Its antigen remains undetermined.

Every participant had a single incident cervical HPV16 infection, and prevalent HPV16 infections were excluded. Cervical HPV DNA was detected with MY09/MY11 PCR, and genotyping was done with dot-blot hybridization. Roughly 16 mL of heparinized blood were centrifuged, and the buffy coat was split into aliquots, frozen at -30 degrees C, and then kept at -80 degrees C. QIAGEN kits were used to extract genomic DNA from the buffy coat specimens. TCR beta CDR3 regions were amplified by multiplex PCR from an average of roughly 1,200 ng genomic DNA per sample using the immunoSEQ assay. Primer bias was corrected in the assay by using a complete synthetic TCR repertoire to establish an amplification baseline. The amplicons were sequenced on the Illumina platform. Regarding the original processing steps: Sequences were error-corrected by clustering with frequency ratios and a modified nearest-neighbor algorithm and were then analyzed in the immunoSEQ Analyzer with IMGT gene definitions. At each rarefaction depth, TCR richness and evenness were averaged over 20 rarefaction repeats, and samples with fewer sequences than the depth were excluded. Wilcoxon rank sum tests with FDR correction were used to compare relative abundances of V, D and J genes between the groups. In the blinded duplicates, the intraclass correlation was around 96% for TCR richness and averaged approximately 82% across 66 gene segments. TCRdb re-hosts the immuneACCESS table, in-frame sequences only. Its copies lack some clones; in the studies checked, an unresolved V gene accounts for under half of them, and the cause for the rest is not known. That table supplies the V and J calls and clone size; D and trimming were determined from the DNA. The sample's own table lists just over 20,000 clones. The ten largest clonotypes hold around 5% of the sample.

This clonotype was sampled from a woman between 18 and 70 years old with a cervical HPV16 infection that either progressed to CIN3+ or cleared (not recorded which). Input material: blood buffy coat.

CDR3 bases read: TGCAGTGCTAGAGATGTCAAGCGGGGGGGCCTGGGGAACACCGGGGAG. The translation is CSARDVKRGGLGNTGE. The CDR3 as a whole reads CSARDVKRGGLGNTGELFF. The rearranged segments are TRBV20-1 and TRBJ2-2, with TRBD2 matching 10 junction bases. The CDR3 end lies 3 residues beyond the end of the read and is filled in from the germline J gene. From its cysteine to its phenylalanine, the CDR3 spans 19 amino acids. Sequencing covers 48 bases of the CDR3, shown here with the frame starting at base 1. The germline V and J ends show losses of 0 bases and 1 base respectively, and no gene match explains 11 bases of the junction. CDR1 DFQATT and CDR2 SNEGSKA are derived from the germline V gene (reference sequence).